Listed here are 27 T cell receptor beta chains from one sample, sequenced in a study of CD8 T cells in ankylosing spondylitis. TCRdb re-analysed the 5' RACE reads in MiXCR, keeping a single row per CDR3 protein. The data hold under 250,000 distinct CDR3 sequences, with under 12% observed a single time. Sequencing was carried out using blood, either unsorted or a sorted T cell fraction (not recorded which). Every receptor here comes from a male donor with ankylosing spondylitis or in good health (not recorded which).

This clonotype was observed at least ten times. The rearrangement joins TRBV21-1 to TRBJ2-3; the table calls TRBD1, which could not be checked here. TRBV21-1 is termed a pseudogene. This CDR3 has 14 residues. The CDR3 DNA sequence: TGTGCCGGTCAACCTGGGACAGACACAGATACGCAGTATTTT. This translates into CAGQPGTDTDTQYF.

This clonotype has ten or more counts. The chain recombines TRBV30 with TRBJ1-6, with TRBD1 as a possible D gene (6 bases). Germline V CDR1 and CDR2: GTSNPN, SVGIG (reference sequence). V lost 1 base and J lost 7, with 8 bases in between. The CDR3 has 13 amino acids. CDR3 sequence (DNA): TGTGCCTGGAGTGCGGACAGAAATTCACCCCTCCACTTT. It codes for CAWSADRNSPLHF.

The sample holds many counts of this clonotype. V gene TRBV11-1 combines with J gene TRBJ2-1, with 14 bases aligning to TRBD2. From germline, CDR1 is SGHAT and CDR2 FQDESV (reference sequence). The CDR3 spans 19 residues. With V trimmed by 7 bases and J by 0 bases, 11 bases remained unmatched. The DNA for the CDR3 is TGTGCCAGCACCCCGAAGGGGACTAGCGGGGGTTCCTCCTACAATGAGCAGTTCTTC. It specifies CASTPKGTSGGSSYNEQFF.

In its sample, this clonotype was seen many times. J is TRBJ2-5 and V is TRBV11-3; tentative D call: TRBD2 (6 bases). The CDR3 is made up of 13 amino acids. Germline CDR1 SGHNT, CDR2 YENEEA. Trimming pared 4 bases from V and 12 bases from J, leaving 18 bases between. CDR3 region: CASSSRPGDGEYF. The CDR3 DNA reads as TGTGCCAGCAGCTCAAGACCGGGGGACGGGGAGTACTTC.

The chain is built from TRBV5-1 and TRBJ2-5; D unresolved. The CDR3 extends over 14 amino acids. Germline CDR1 and CDR2: SGHRS and YFSETQ. V was cut by 0 bases and J by 2 bases, with 8 bases left in between. DNA of the CDR3: TGCGCCAGCAGCTTGGGTACGAATCAAGAGACCCAGTACTTC. Translated, it gives CASSLGTNQETQYF.

This clonotype occurred many times. This rearrangement joins TRBV9 to TRBJ1-5; D ambiguous. This CDR3 comprises 13 residues. The V and J ends lost 3 bases and 7 bases respectively, with 11 bases between them. The V gene's germline CDR1 is SGDLS and CDR2 YYNGEE. CDR3 residues: CASSAAEGQPQHF. The CDR3 coding sequence is TGTGCCAGCAGCGCCGCAGAGGGACAGCCCCAGCATTTT.

The table lists this clonotype with many counts. The CDR3 nucleotides are TGTGCCAGCAGCCAGGACAGTACCAGAGTTGAAGCTTTCTTT. It translates to CASSQDSTRVEAFF. The rearrangement links TRBV7-9 to TRBJ1-1, with a weak D call TRBD1 (6 bases). The CDR3 length is 14 residues. The germline V and J ends were trimmed by 5 bases and 7 bases, with 17 bases remaining between them. In germline, CDR1 is SEHNR, CDR2 FQNEAQ (reference sequence).

This clonotype was observed at least ten times. V and J are TRBV11-2 and TRBJ2-5; 11 bases align to TRBD2. V shed 3 bases, J shed 2 bases, and the junction held 5 bases outside the gene matches. This CDR3 is built from 16 residues. Germline CDR1 is SGHAT and CDR2 is FQNNGV. The DNA for the CDR3 is TGTGCCAGCAGCTTGCTCCTAGCGGGGGGACAAGAGACCCAGTACTTC. Protein product: CASSLLLAGGQETQYF.

The DNA for the CDR3 is TGTGCCAGCAGTTCCGGGGGAGGGGGGTCCTACGAGCAGTACTTC. Translating it yields CASSSGGGGSYEQYF. The chain combines TRBV28 with TRBJ2-7; a possible D gene is TRBD2 (7 bases). V was clipped by 4 bases and J by 1 base, with 14 bases between them. Germline V gives CDR1 MDHEN, CDR2 SYDVKM. There are 15 residues in the CDR3.

This clonotype was detected many times. J is TRBJ2-7 and V is TRBV15; TRBD1 agrees at 9 bases. This CDR3 comprises 14 residues. From germline, CDR1 is LNHNV and CDR2 YYDKDF (reference sequence). Unmatched junction bases numbered 6, after V lost 4 bases and J lost 5 bases. The chain's CDR3 is CATSTGQGLDEQYF. The CDR3 bases are TGTGCCACCAGCACCGGACAGGGGCTCGACGAGCAGTACTTC.

This clonotype was observed at least ten times. V is TRBV11-3 and J is TRBJ2-1; D remains ambiguous. Looked up from germline, CDR1 is SGHNT and CDR2 is YENEEA. V gave up 2 bases and J gave up 4 bases, with 6 bases separating them. This CDR3 has 13 amino acids. The CDR3 here is CASSLSLYNEQFF. The CDR3 bases are TGTGCCAGCAGCTTATCCCTATACAATGAGCAGTTCTTC.

This clonotype came up many times. The chain is built from TRBV5-1 and TRBJ2-4; D perhaps matches TRBD1 (6 bases). Germline CDR1 and CDR2: SGHRS and YFSETQ. With 5 bases removed from V and 8 bases from J, the gap between germline ends came to 17 bases. The CDR3 consists of 14 residues. In DNA form, the CDR3 reads TGCGCCAGCAGTCACCCCGGGACAAGGGACATTCAGTACTTC. It yields the protein CASSHPGTRDIQYF.

This clonotype was detected many times. In DNA, the CDR3 is TGTGCCAGCGTACGCCAGAGCTCCCCCGGGGAGCTGTTTTTT. Amino acid sequence: CASVRQSSPGELFF. The rearrangement links TRBV2 to TRBJ2-2; D not certain. CDR1 SNHLY and CDR2 FYNNEI come from the germline V gene. V dropped 8 bases and J dropped 6 bases, with 16 bases sitting between them. The CDR3 consists of 14 residues.

This clonotype was seen ten or more times. The gene calls are TRBV7-2 and TRBJ2-7; TRBD2 is a possible D gene (7 bases). The germline CDR1 and CDR2 sequences are SGHTA and FQGNSA. Trimming took off 8 bases at V and 3 bases at J, with 17 bases between the two ends. The CDR3 length is 14 residues. The CDR3 loop reads CASLRRGGDYEQYF. The CDR3 DNA reads TGTGCCAGCCTACGGAGGGGGGGAGACTACGAGCAGTACTTC. The full variable domain, rest sourced from reference TRBV7-2 and TRBJ2-7, is GAGVSQSPSNKVTEKGKDVELRCDPISGHTALYWYRQSLGQGLEFLIYFQGNSAPDKSGLPSDRFSAERTGGSVSTLTIQRTQQEDSAVYLCASLRRGGDYEQYFGPGTRLTVT.

This clonotype was counted once. The V and J genes are TRBV29-1 and TRBJ1-1; TRBD1 agrees at 7 bases. Losses at the gene ends were 4 bases for V and 1 base for J; bases not matched to a gene: 9. Per the germline V gene, CDR1 is SQVTM and CDR2 is ANQGSEA. The CDR3 totals 15 residues. CDR3 sequence: CSVGGDSRTNTEAFF. In DNA, the CDR3 is TGCAGCGTTGGAGGGGACAGCCGGACGAACACTGAAGCTTTCTTT.

The chain links TRBV7-9 to TRBJ2-5; D not certain. Germline CDR1 is SEHNR and CDR2 is FQNEAQ (reference sequence). The CDR3 length is 12 residues. The V end was cut by 2 bases, the J end by 5 bases, with 6 bases between. Here the CDR3 DNA reads TGTGCCAGCAGCTTATCTAGGGAGACCCAGTACTTC. Protein: CASSLSRETQYF.

This clonotype was seen a few times. The V gene is TRBV19, the J gene TRBJ2-1; D gene ambiguous. V lost 0 bases and J 0 bases, leaving 12 bases between the germline ends. The CDR3 is made up of 17 amino acids. CDR1 and CDR2 (germline): LNHDA, SQIVND (reference sequence). The CDR3 is CASSIDPDGLSYNEQFF. The DNA for the CDR3 is TGTGCCAGTAGTATAGATCCCGACGGCCTCTCCTACAATGAGCAGTTCTTC.

The table lists this clonotype with many counts. The rearrangement links TRBV5-1 to TRBJ2-3; 8 bases match TRBD2. Germline V CDR1 and CDR2: SGHRS, YFSETQ. V dropped 4 bases and J dropped 6; count of bases not matched to a gene: 13. The CDR3 has 16 residues. This CDR3 is CASSNKISGTSDTQYF. The CDR3, as DNA: TGCGCCAGCAGCAACAAAATTAGCGGGACGAGCGATACGCAGTATTTT.

This clonotype was observed a few times. The chain links TRBV3-1 to TRBJ1-1; 9 bases agree with TRBD1. Unmatched junction bases numbered 11, after V lost 6 bases and J lost 9 bases. This CDR3 has 14 amino acids. Germline V lookup: CDR1 LGHDT, CDR2 YNNKEL (reference sequence). DNA of the CDR3: TGTGCCAGCAGTCGCTCAGACAGGGGGAATAAAGCTTTCTTT. It is translated as CASSRSDRGNKAFF.

The chain couples TRBV7-9 to TRBJ2-7; D not resolved. The V end was cut by 0 bases, the J end by 5 bases, with 11 bases between. The CDR3 consists of 14 residues. The germline V gene encodes CDR1 SEHNR and CDR2 FQNEAQ (reference sequence). The CDR3 loop is CASSLARLVNEQYF. CDR3 DNA sequence: TGTGCCAGCAGCTTAGCGCGTCTGGTAAACGAGCAGTACTTC.

This clonotype was seen ten or more times. The chain employs TRBV12-3 or TRBV12-4 and TRBJ2-2; 10 nucleotides align to TRBD1. The ends lost 5 bases at V and 4 bases at J; junction bases unmatched: 4. The CDR3 extends over 15 amino acids. This chain's CDR3 is CASSRRTGGTGELFF. The CDR3 coding sequence is TGTGCCAGCAGTCGTCGGACAGGGGGCACCGGGGAGCTGTTTTTT.

The sample holds a few counts of this clonotype. The chain employs TRBV7-2 and TRBJ1-5; D unclear. The CDR3 runs 15 residues. The germline V gene encodes CDR1 SGHTA and CDR2 FQGNSA. The V and J ends lost 0 bases and 4 bases respectively, with 10 bases between them. The DNA of the CDR3 is TGTGCCAGCAGCTTAGCGGGGTTAGGAAATCAGCCCCAGCATTTT. Its protein product is CASSLAGLGNQPQHF.

There are many counts of this clonotype. J is TRBJ2-2 and V is TRBV10-3; perhaps TRBD2 as D (5 bases). The CDR3 sequence is 15 residues long. Germline V gene sequence: CDR1 ENHRY, CDR2 SYGVKD. V was shortened by 11 bases and J by 0 bases, with 16 bases between the two germline ends. The chain's CDR3 is CASTGETSNTGELFF. The CDR3 DNA sequence: TGTGCCTCAACCGGGGAGACGTCGAACACCGGGGAGCTGTTTTTT.

The sample holds many counts of this clonotype. J is TRBJ2-4 and V is TRBV7-1; 11 bases agree with TRBD2. TRBV7-1 is flagged as an ORF with uncertain function. CDR3 size: 22 residues. V lost 3 bases and J lost 0; bases outside the gene matches: 19. CDR3 region: CASSSFLGLAVLNGVAKNIQYF. CDR3 in DNA: TGTGCCAGCAGCTCTTTCTTGGGACTAGCGGTCCTGAACGGGGTAGCCAAAAACATTCAGTACTTC.

There are many counts of this clonotype. V is TRBV4-1 and J is TRBJ2-1; 11 bases match TRBD2. Germline V gene sequence: CDR1 MGHRA, CDR2 YSYEKL. This CDR3 spans 15 amino acids. Losses at the gene ends were 1 base for V and 7 bases for J; bases not matched to a gene: 3. The CDR3: CASSQVAGGPNEQFF. CDR3 DNA: TGCGCCAGCAGCCAAGTAGCGGGAGGGCCGAATGAGCAGTTCTTC.

This clonotype has a count of ten or more. The chain combines TRBV6-1 with TRBJ2-1; D unresolved. The CDR3 spans 13 residues. Germline CDR1 MNHNS, CDR2 SASEGT. V was pared by 6 bases and J by 4 bases, with 10 bases between. The CDR3 spells CASSATEYNEQFF. CDR3 sequence (DNA): TGTGCCAGCAGCGCGACCGAGTACAATGAGCAGTTCTTC.

This clonotype was seen only a few times. V and J are TRBV7-8 and TRBJ2-1; 14 bases match TRBD2. From germline, CDR1 is SGHVS and CDR2 FQNEAQ. The ends lost 5 bases at V and 8 bases at J; junction bases unmatched: 5. The CDR3 has 15 amino acids. CDR3: CASSHGTSGRDEQFF. The CDR3 DNA sequence: TGTGCCAGCAGCCATGGGACTAGCGGGAGAGATGAGCAGTTCTTC.